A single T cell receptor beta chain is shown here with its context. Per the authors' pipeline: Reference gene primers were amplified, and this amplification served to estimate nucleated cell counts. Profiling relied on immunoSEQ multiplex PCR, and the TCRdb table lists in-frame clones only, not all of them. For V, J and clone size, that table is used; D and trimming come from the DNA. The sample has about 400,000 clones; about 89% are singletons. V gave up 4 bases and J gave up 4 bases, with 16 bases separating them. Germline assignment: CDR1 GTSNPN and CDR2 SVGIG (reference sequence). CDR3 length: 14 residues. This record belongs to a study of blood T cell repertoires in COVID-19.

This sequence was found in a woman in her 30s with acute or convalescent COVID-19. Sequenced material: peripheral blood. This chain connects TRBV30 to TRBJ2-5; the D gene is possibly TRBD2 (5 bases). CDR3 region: CAWKRRRAGETQYF. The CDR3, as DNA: TGTGCCTGGAAAAGAAGGCGGGCCGGAGAGACCCAGTACTTC.